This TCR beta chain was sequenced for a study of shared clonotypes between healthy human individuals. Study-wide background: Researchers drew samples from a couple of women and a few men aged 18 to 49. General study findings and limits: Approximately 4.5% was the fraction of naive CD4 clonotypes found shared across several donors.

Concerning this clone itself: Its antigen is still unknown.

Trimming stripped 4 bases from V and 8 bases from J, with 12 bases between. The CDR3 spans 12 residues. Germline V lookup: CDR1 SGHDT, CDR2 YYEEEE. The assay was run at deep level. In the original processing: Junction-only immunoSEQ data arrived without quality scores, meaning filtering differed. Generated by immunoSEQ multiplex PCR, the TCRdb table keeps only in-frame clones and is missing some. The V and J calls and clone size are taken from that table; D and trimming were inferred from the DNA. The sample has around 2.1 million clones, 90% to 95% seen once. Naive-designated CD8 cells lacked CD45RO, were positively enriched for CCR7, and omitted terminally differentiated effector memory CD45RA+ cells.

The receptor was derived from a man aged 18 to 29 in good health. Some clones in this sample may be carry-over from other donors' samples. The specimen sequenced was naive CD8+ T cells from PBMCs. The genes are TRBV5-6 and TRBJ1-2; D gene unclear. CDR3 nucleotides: TGTGCCAGCAGCCTAGGGTTCCGGGGCTACACCTTC. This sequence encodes CASSLGFRGYTF. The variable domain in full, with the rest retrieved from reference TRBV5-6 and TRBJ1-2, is DAGVTQSPTHLIKTRGQQVTLRCSPKSGHDTVSWYQQALGQGPQFIFQYYEEEERQRGNFPDRFSGHQFPNYSSELNVNALLLGDSALYLCASSLGFRGYTFGSGTRLTVV.